The rows below give T cell receptor beta chains drawn from one sample of a study of T-cell memory formation after mild COVID-19. TCRdb re-derived calls from the 5' RACE reads in MiXCR, one entry per CDR3 protein. The sample has about 360,000 distinct CDR3 sequences, approximately 15% seen once. Specimen: PBMCs or a T cell subset sorted from them (not recorded which). The receptor set was obtained from a man between 18 and 35 years old who had mild COVID-19 (a few samples of this study predate the infection). Cell type and time point are not known. CDR3s include the opening cysteine and the closing phenylalanine or tryptophan. The order of the fields is D gene, J gene, CDR3 length, clone size, V gene, CDR3 DNA, CDR3 protein. A D gene is named only where the DNA matches it firmly. The size of a clone is reported for some rows only, either as once, few or many, or as a class for expanded clones.

>TRBD2|TRBJ2-7|15|few|TRBV20-1
TGCAGTGCTCAAGGCCAGCGGGGGGCATCCTACGAGCAGTACTTC
CSAQGQRGASYEQYF
>TRBD2|TRBJ2-5|14|few|TRBV20-1
TGCAGTGCTGGAGGGACTAGCGGCCAAGAGACCCAGTACTTC
CSAGGTSGQETQYF
>NA|TRBJ1-6|14|NA|TRBV27
TGTGCCAGCAGTCGGCCTACCTTCAGTTCACCCCTCCACTTT
CASSRPTFSSPLHF
>TRBD1|TRBJ2-3|13|few|TRBV29-1
TGCAGCGTGGGGACAGGGGCGGGAGATACGCAGTATTTT
CSVGTGAGDTQYF
>TRBD1|TRBJ2-1|12|NA|TRBV20-1
TGCAGTGCGAGGACAGGGGAGAATGAGCAGTTCTTC
CSARTGENEQFF
>TRBD2|TRBJ2-1|16|few|TRBV9
TGTGCCAGCAGCCTTAGCGGGGAAGTTTCCTACAATGAGCAGTTCTTC
CASSLSGEVSYNEQFF
>TRBD1|TRBJ2-7|14|NA|TRBV5-1
TGCGCCAGCAGCGACGGGACAGGGGGTTTCGTGCAGTACTTC
CASSDGTGGFVQYF
>NA|TRBJ1-2|12|NA|TRBV29-1
TGCAGCGTGACAACAGGGTACTATGGCTACACCTTC
CSVTTGYYGYTF
>NA|TRBJ1-1|13|few|TRBV5-1
TGCGCCAGCAGCCCAAAACAGGGAACTGAAGCTTTCTTT
CASSPKQGTEAFF
>NA|TRBJ2-1|14|NA|TRBV4-1
TGCGCCAGCAGCTACGGGGGGCCATCGGGAGAGCAGTTCTTC
CASSYGGPSGEQFF
>NA|TRBJ2-2|13|many|TRBV6-2/TRBV6-3
TGTGCCAGCAGTTGGACAGTCACCGGGGAGCTGTTTTTT
CASSWTVTGELFF
>NA|TRBJ2-7|16|few|TRBV5-1
TGCGCCAGCAGTACGTCAGGGTCAATCCCCCCCTACGAGCAGTACTTC
CASSTSGSIPPYEQYF
>NA|TRBJ2-1|14|many|TRBV6-2/TRBV6-3
TGTGCCACCCGGTGGGGGGGCCTCTACAATGAGCAGTTCTTC
CATRWGGLYNEQFF
>NA|TRBJ1-6|15|many|TRBV5-1
TGCGCCAGCACCGGGGGCGGTATTAATAATTCACCCCTCCACTTT
CASTGGGINNSPLHF
>TRBD1|TRBJ2-7|18|many|TRBV7-6
TGTGCCAGCAGCTCTGGGGCAGGGGGAAGAAAAAAAGTCGACGAGCAGTACTTC
CASSSGAGGRKKVDEQYF
>NA|TRBJ1-4|15|few|TRBV5-1
TGCGCCAGCAGCTCGACGGGCTCCGAAGGGGAAAAACTGTTTTTT
CASSSTGSEGEKLFF
>NA|TRBJ2-6|17|NA|TRBV27
TGTGCCAGCAGTTTATTAGGGGGACATCGGGGGGCCAACGTCCTGACTTTC
CASSLLGGHRGANVLTF
>TRBD2|TRBJ2-1|17|few|TRBV10-3
TGTGCCATCAGTGAGGGCGGGAGAGGGATGGGATACAATGAGCAGTTCTTC
CAISEGGRGMGYNEQFF
>NA|TRBJ2-1|23|few|TRBV21-1
TGTGCCAGCAGCAAAGTACATACGGCTATAAGCCCTCAGGGGAGAGAGACAAACAATGAGCAGTTCTTC
CASSKVHTAISPQGRETNNEQFF
>NA|TRBJ1-2|16|NA|TRBV7-9
TGTGCCAGCAGCCCGGCTCGAGGGCTTAAGGAATATGGCTACACCTTC
CASSPARGLKEYGYTF
>NA|TRBJ2-2|17|NA|TRBV5-6
TGTGCCAGCAGCTTGGATTGGGGGTCTTATTATCCCGGGGAGCTGTTTTTT
CASSLDWGSYYPGELFF
>NA|TRBJ2-5|15|NA|TRBV9
TGTGCCAGCAGCGTAGAGTCAGGGTCTCGTAGAACCCAGTACTTC
CASSVESGSRRTQYF
>NA|TRBJ1-5|15|NA|TRBV11-2
TGTGCCAGCAGCTTAAAGGGGTTGAAAGATCAGCCCCAGCATTTT
CASSLKGLKDQPQHF
>NA|TRBJ2-3|14|few|TRBV28
TGTGCCAGCAGGGGATTGCGGGGATTAGGTACGCAGTATTTT
CASRGLRGLGTQYF
>NA|TRBJ2-4|15|few|TRBV4-3
TGCGCCAGCAGCCAACTTTTGGCTGCCAAAAACATTCAGTACTTC
CASSQLLAAKNIQYF
>NA|TRBJ2-7|17|NA|TRBV4-1
TGCGCCAGCAGCCAAGATCGGGGCGGCGGGGTGCCCTGGGAGCAGTACTTC
CASSQDRGGGVPWEQYF
>NA|TRBJ1-1|14|few|TRBV29-1
TGCAGCGTTGGTCGGGGGGGCGCGTTCACTGAAGCTTTCTTT
CSVGRGGAFTEAFF
>NA|TRBJ2-5|13|NA|TRBV18
TGTGCCAGCTCACATCCCGGATTCTGGACCCAGTACTTC
CASSHPGFWTQYF
>TRBD2|TRBJ2-5|15|NA|TRBV4-2
TGTGCCAGCAGCCAATCTCGACTAGCGCGAGAGACCCAGTACTTC
CASSQSRLARETQYF
>NA|TRBJ2-7|13|NA|TRBV7-2
TGTGCCAGCAGCTTAGCGGGGCCTCGGGAGCAGTACTTC
CASSLAGPREQYF
>TRBD1|TRBJ2-7|14|NA|TRBV7-6
TGTGCCAGCAGCTTAGGGACAGGGAATTACGAGCAGTACTTC
CASSLGTGNYEQYF
>NA|TRBJ2-7|15|NA|TRBV5-4
TGTGCCAGCAGCTTCGCGGGACAGCGGTACTACGAGCAGTACTTC
CASSFAGQRYYEQYF
>NA|TRBJ2-3|15|few|TRBV5-1
TGCGCCAGCAGCTTGAATACGGGGGACACAGATACGCAGTATTTT
CASSLNTGDTDTQYF
>NA|TRBJ2-3|16|NA|TRBV5-1
TGCGCCAGCAGCTTGCTGTCGGGGGTAGGCACAGATACGCAGTATTTT
CASSLLSGVGTDTQYF
>NA|TRBJ1-4|14|NA|TRBV6-2/TRBV6-3
TGTGCCAGCAGTTACACCCACCCGGGAGAAAAACTGTTTTTT
CASSYTHPGEKLFF
>NA|TRBJ2-5|15|NA|TRBV5-5
TGTGCCAGCAGCTTGGTAGGACGTGGGGTTGAGACCCAGTACTTC
CASSLVGRGVETQYF
>NA|TRBJ2-5|15|few|TRBV20-1
TGCAGTGCTCGGAGAACTTCAGGGTACCAAGAGACCCAGTACTTC
CSARRTSGYQETQYF
>NA|TRBJ2-5|17|few|TRBV20-1
TGCAGTGCTAGAGACGTTGGCGGGGGCGCTGGGCTGGAGACCCAGTACTTC
CSARDVGGGAGLETQYF
>TRBD2|TRBJ2-3|17|few|TRBV5-1
TGCGCCAGCAGCCCCCGCGGGTCTAGCGGGGGTAGAGATACGCAGTATTTT
CASSPRGSSGGRDTQYF
>NA|TRBJ1-5|12|many|TRBV12-3/TRBV12-4
TGTGCCAGCAGCTCCTCTTCCGACCCCCAGCATTTT
CASSSSSDPQHF
>NA|TRBJ1-2|14|NA|TRBV12-3/TRBV12-4
TGTGCCAGCACCCCCGCGGGGGTAGACTATGGCTACACCTTC
CASTPAGVDYGYTF
>TRBD1|TRBJ2-1|15|NA|TRBV25-1
TGTGCCAGCAGTGATCCTGGACAGGGGCTCGGCGAGCAGTTCTTC
CASSDPGQGLGEQFF
>NA|TRBJ1-1|15|NA|TRBV25-1
TGTGCCAGCAGTGCTTTAGGAGGCGCGGTAACTGAAGCTTTCTTT
CASSALGGAVTEAFF
>NA|TRBJ2-3|17|few|TRBV5-1
TGCGCCAGCAGCCCCCCCACGGACGGAACCCGGGCAGATACGCAGTATTTT
CASSPPTDGTRADTQYF
>NA|TRBJ1-4|14|NA|TRBV15
TGTGCCACCAGCAGAGATCCCAGGGTCGAAAAACTGTTTTTT
CATSRDPRVEKLFF
>TRBD1|TRBJ2-2|18|few|TRBV5-1
TGCGCCAGCAGCTTGGCGCCCTTCCGGGACAGGCTCACCGGGGAGCTGTTTTTT
CASSLAPFRDRLTGELFF
>NA|TRBJ2-3|12|NA|TRBV7-9
TGTGCCAGCAGCGTCTGGAGGGATACGCAGTATTTT
CASSVWRDTQYF
>NA|TRBJ1-1|10|NA|TRBV20-1
TGCAGTGCTAGATTCACTGAAGCTTTCTTT
CSARFTEAFF
>NA|TRBJ1-4|15|NA|TRBV6-5
TGTGCCAGCAGTTATTTAACGAGGCCAAATGAAAAACTGTTTTTT
CASSYLTRPNEKLFF
>TRBD1|TRBJ1-5|14|many|TRBV28
TGTGCCAGCAGAGCACAGGGGGCAAATCAGCCCCAGCATTTT
CASRAQGANQPQHF
>NA|TRBJ2-3|16|NA|TRBV5-1
TGCGCCAGCAGCCTAGTCCAGGTTCGGGTCACAGATACGCAGTATTTT
CASSLVQVRVTDTQYF
>TRBD1|TRBJ1-6|14|NA|TRBV5-1
TGCGCCAGCAGCTGGGGGACAGGAAATTCACCCCTCCACTTT
CASSWGTGNSPLHF